This TCR beta chain is drawn from a study of cytomegalovirus exposure and HLA in healthy donors. Study at large: Tens of millions of unique TCRs from HLA-typed donors were held in an early release of data. Study-level findings and limits: Clonal expansion, a later analysis showed, was greater in HLA-associated TCR beta chains than in equally common others. The authors listed roughly 150 TCR beta chains as cytomegalovirus-associated.

The PCR used 60 Vbeta and 13 Jbeta primers. This table comes from immunoSEQ multiplex PCR, and its TCRdb copy is limited to in-frame clones, with some not included. The sample lists about 190,000 clones; about nine tenths were seen once. Of note for this clone: No antigen is known for it.

Sequencing used PBMCs. The TCR comes from a boy between 2 and 10 years old in good health and CMV-seronegative.

The CDR3 sequence is CAWSAALGLAVRSSYEQYF. CDR3 nucleotide sequence: TGTGCCTGGAGTGCGGCCTTGGGACTAGCGGTTCGTAGCTCCTACGAGCAGTACTTC. The chain carries TRBV30 and TRBJ2-7, with 11 bases identical to TRBD2. The CDR3 is 19 residues long. CDR1 GTSNPN and CDR2 SVGIG come from the germline V gene (reference sequence). Trimming at V came to 1 base and at J to 0 bases, leaving 14 bases not matched to a gene.